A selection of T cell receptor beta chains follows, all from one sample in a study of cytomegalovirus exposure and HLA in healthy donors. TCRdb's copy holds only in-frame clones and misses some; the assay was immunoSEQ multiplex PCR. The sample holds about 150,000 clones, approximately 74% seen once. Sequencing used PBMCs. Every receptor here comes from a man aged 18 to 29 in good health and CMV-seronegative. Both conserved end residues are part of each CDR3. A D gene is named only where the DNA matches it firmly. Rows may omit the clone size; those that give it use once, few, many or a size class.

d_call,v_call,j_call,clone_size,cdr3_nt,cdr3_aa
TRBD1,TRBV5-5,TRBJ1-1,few,TGTGCCAGCAGCGTACAGGGGACGAACACTGAAGCTTTCTTT,CASSVQGTNTEAFF
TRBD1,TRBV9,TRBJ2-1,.,TGTGCCAGCAGCGCCTACGGACAGGGTTCCTACAATGAGCAGTTCTTC,CASSAYGQGSYNEQFF
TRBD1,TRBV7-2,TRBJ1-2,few,TGTGCCAGCAGCTCGAACCCCGGGACAGGGGGCAGTGGCTACACCTTC,CASSSNPGTGGSGYTF
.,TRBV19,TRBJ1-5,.,TGTGCCAGTAGTATAGGAGGGGGGGGCTTGCAGCCCCAGCATTTT,CASSIGGGGLQPQHF
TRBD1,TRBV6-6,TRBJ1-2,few,TGTGCCAGCAGTTACTCGGGACAGTTCTATGGCTACACCTTC,CASSYSGQFYGYTF
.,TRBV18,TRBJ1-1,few,TGTGCCAGCTCACCACCTACTAACAGGGCTGAAGCTTTCTTT,CASSPPTNRAEAFF
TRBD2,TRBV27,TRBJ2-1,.,TGTGCCAGCAGTTTATTAGGGCGGGGGAATCCCAATGAGCAGTTCTTC,CASSLLGRGNPNEQFF
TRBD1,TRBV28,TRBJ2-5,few,TGTGCCAGCAGACTATCAGGGGGCAGGGAGACCCAGTACTTC,CASRLSGGRETQYF
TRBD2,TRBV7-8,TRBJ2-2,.,TGTGCCAGCAGCTTAGACGAAGCGGGGGGGCGGGGCACCGGGGAGCTGTTTTTT,CASSLDEAGGRGTGELFF
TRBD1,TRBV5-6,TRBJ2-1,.,TGTGCCAGCAGCGAACAGGGGAGCGCCGGCCACAATGAGCAGTTCTTC,CASSEQGSAGHNEQFF
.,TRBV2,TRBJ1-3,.,TGTGCCAGCATCCTCGACAGAATGGTTACTGGAAACACCATATATTTT,CASILDRMVTGNTIYF
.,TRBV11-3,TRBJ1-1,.,TGTGCCAGCAACTTCCGGGACACTGAAGCTTTCTTT,CASNFRDTEAFF
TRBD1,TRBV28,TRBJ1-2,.,TGTGCCAGCAGTTCCCCCCTCGGCAGGGGGAACACCTTC,CASSSPLGRGNTF
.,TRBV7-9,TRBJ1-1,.,TGTGCCAGCAGCCCAAAGCAGGGGAGAGCTTTCTTT,CASSPKQGRAFF
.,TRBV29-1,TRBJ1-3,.,TGCAGCGCTACATTCGGGTCCCTCTCTGGAAACACCATATATTTT,CSATFGSLSGNTIYF
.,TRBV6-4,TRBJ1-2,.,TGTGCCAGCCACCCCACCGGGGGATCTCTTCCATACTATGGCTACACCTTC,CASHPTGGSLPYYGYTF
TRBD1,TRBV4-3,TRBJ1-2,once,TGCGCCAGCAGCCACGAGACAGGGTATGGCTACACCTTC,CASSHETGYGYTF
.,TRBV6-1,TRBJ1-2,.,TGTGCCAGCAGAACAGGGTCCGCCCTCTATGGCTACACCTTC,CASRTGSALYGYTF
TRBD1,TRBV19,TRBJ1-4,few,TGTGCCAGTAGTTTAAAGACAGGGGTCGGGGAAAAACTGTTTTTT,CASSLKTGVGEKLFF
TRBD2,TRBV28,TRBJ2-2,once,TGTGCCAGCAGAAAACTAGCGGGGGGGCAGGCCGGGGAGCTGTTTTTT,CASRKLAGGQAGELFF
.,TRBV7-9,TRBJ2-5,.,TGTGCCAGCAGCTTAGGATCAGACAGCCAAGAGACCCAGTACTTC,CASSLGSDSQETQYF
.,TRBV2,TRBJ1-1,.,TGTGCCAGGTCCAGAGCTCGGGGAAACACTGAAGCTTTCTTT,CARSRARGNTEAFF
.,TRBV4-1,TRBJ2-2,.,TGCGCCAGCAGCCCTCTAATCACGAACACCGGGGAGCTGTTTTTT,CASSPLITNTGELFF
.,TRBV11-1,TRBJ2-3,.,TGTGCCAGCAGCTTTAAAGCAGGGACGCAGTATTTT,CASSFKAGTQYF
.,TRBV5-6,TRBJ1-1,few,TGTGCCAGCAGCCTGGCGGACACAGGAGTGAACACTGAAGCTTTCTTT,CASSLADTGVNTEAFF
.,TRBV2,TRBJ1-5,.,TGTGCCAGCATCTCGGACAGAGATCAGCCCCAGCATTTT,CASISDRDQPQHF
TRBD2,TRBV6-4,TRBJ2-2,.,TGTGCCAGCAGTGACCTCGCCTGGGCTAGCGGCCACCACGGGGAGCTGTTTTTT,CASSDLAWASGHHGELFF
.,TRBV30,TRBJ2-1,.,TGTGCCTGGAGCGGGACATCTTCGTTTGCGTTCTTC,CAWSGTSSFAFF
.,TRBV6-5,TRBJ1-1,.,TGTGCCAGCAGTGATTTTCAGGGAGGCACTGAAGCTTTCTTT,CASSDFQGGTEAFF
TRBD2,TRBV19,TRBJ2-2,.,TGTGCCAGTAGTATCGGGAGGGGTACGAACACCGGGGAGCTGTTTTTT,CASSIGRGTNTGELFF
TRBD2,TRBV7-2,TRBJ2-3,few,TGTGCCAGCAGCCCATGGGGGAGACTAGCGGGGGGACTGGATACGCAGTATTTT,CASSPWGRLAGGLDTQYF
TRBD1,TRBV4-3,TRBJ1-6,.,TGCGCCAGCAGCCAAAGCACAGGGGGCCGGTGGACCTATAATTCACCCCTCCACTTT,CASSQSTGGRWTYNSPLHF
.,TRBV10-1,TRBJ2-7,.,TGCGCCAGCAGTCGGGCGGGGCCGTTCTCCTACGAGCAGTACTTC,CASSRAGPFSYEQYF
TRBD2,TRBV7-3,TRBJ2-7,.,TGTGCCAGCAGGATGGGACTAGCGGGGAACTACGAGCAGTACTTC,CASRMGLAGNYEQYF
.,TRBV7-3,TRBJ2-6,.,TGTGCCAGCAGCCCGGCGTTGGGTCTGGGGCCTGGGGCCAACGTCCTGACTTTC,CASSPALGLGPGANVLTF
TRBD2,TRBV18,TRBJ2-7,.,TGTGCCAGCTCACCACCGGGAGGGAGCTCCTACGAGCAGTACTTC,CASSPPGGSSYEQYF
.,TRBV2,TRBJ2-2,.,TGTGCCAGCGGAAGAGAAGCAGGGCTGAACACCGGGGAGCTGTTTTTT,CASGREAGLNTGELFF
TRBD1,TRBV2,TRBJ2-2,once,TGTGCCAGCAGTGGGGACAGGGGGAACACCGGGGAGCTGTTTTTT,CASSGDRGNTGELFF
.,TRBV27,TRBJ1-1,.,TGTGCCAGCAAGACCGGGGGGACGCGGAACACTGAAGCTTTCTTT,CASKTGGTRNTEAFF
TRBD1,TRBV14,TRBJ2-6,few,TGTGCCAGCAGCCATAGGACAGGGGGCGTACCTGGGGCCAACGGCCTGACTTTC,CASSHRTGGVPGANGLTF
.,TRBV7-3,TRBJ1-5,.,TGTGCCAGCAGTGTCGGGGATCAGCCCCAGCATTTT,CASSVGDQPQHF
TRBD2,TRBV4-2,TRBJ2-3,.,TGTGCCAGCAGCCCGGAAGCGGGGGGCACAGATACGCAGTATTTT,CASSPEAGGTDTQYF
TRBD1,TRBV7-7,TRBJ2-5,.,TGTGCCAGCAGCCCAACAGGGGCTGAGGAGACCCAGTACTTC,CASSPTGAEETQYF
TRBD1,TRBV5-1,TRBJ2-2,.,TGCGCCAGCAGCTCCCGACAGGGGGCTACCGGGGAGCTGTTTTTT,CASSSRQGATGELFF
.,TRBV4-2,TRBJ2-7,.,TGTGCCAGCAGCGCTACTCGGGCATCAGCGGGCGAGCAGTACTTC,CASSATRASAGEQYF
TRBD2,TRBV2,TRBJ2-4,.,TGTGCCAGCAGTCCCGTTACCACCGGACTAGCGGGGGGAGCCATTCAGTACTTC,CASSPVTTGLAGGAIQYF
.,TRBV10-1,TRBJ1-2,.,TGCGCCAGCAGTGTGGGGCCTAACTATGGCTACACCTTC,CASSVGPNYGYTF
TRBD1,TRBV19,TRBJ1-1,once,TGTGCCAGTAGTTCCCGGACAGGGGGTATTGAAGCTTTCTTT,CASSSRTGGIEAFF
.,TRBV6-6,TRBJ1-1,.,TGTGCCAGCAGTCAGGGTTTGGGCACTGAAGCTTTCTTT,CASSQGLGTEAFF
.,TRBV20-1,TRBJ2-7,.,TGCAGTGCTAGTGATCTTCCCGGGCAGTACTTC,CSASDLPGQYF
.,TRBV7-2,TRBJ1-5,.,TGTGCCAGCAGCCAAACAGGGAATAGCAATCAGCCCCAGCATTTT,CASSQTGNSNQPQHF
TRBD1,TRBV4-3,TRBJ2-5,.,TGCGCCAGCAGCCAGGCCGGGACAGACCAAGAGACCCAGTACTTC,CASSQAGTDQETQYF
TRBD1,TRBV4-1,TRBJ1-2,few,TGCGCCAGCAGCCAAACACCGGGACAGGGAGCTAACTATGGCTACACCTTC,CASSQTPGQGANYGYTF
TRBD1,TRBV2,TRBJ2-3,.,TGTGCCAGCCTTCAGGGACAGGGGGCCGGAGATACGCAGTATTTT,CASLQGQGAGDTQYF